A selection of T cell receptor beta chains follows, all from one sample in a study of vaccination effects on CD4 cells after COVID-19. The antigens these receptors bind are not known. Here immunoSEQ multiplex PCR was the method, and the copy in TCRdb shows in-frame clones only, minus some. Of tens of thousands of clones in the sample, around 77% were seen once. The sample in question was CD4+ T cells from PBMCs cultured with HCoV-NL63 spike peptides, obtained before COVID-19 vaccination. The receptors shown here come from a human donor who received a COVID-19 vaccine. CDR3s include the opening cysteine and the closing phenylalanine or tryptophan. D genes are given only for firm matches. Expanded clones get a size class; other rows say once, few or many, or leave the size out.

D,V,size,J,CDR3,DNA
TRBD2,TRBV24-1,once,TRBJ2-5,CATSTPSGGRQETQYF,TGTGCCACCAGTACTCCTAGCGGGGGGCGCCAAGAGACCCAGTACTTC
NA,TRBV15,few,TRBJ1-5,CAPSTDGNQPQHF,TGTGCACCCTCAACCGATGGCAATCAGCCCCAGCATTTT
NA,TRBV7-9,NA,TRBJ1-4,CASSLGGEHGEKLFF,TGTGCCAGCAGCTTAGGAGGGGAGCACGGTGAAAAACTGTTTTTT
TRBD1,TRBV12-3/TRBV12-4,NA,TRBJ1-2,CASSFGQGHGYTF,TGTGCCAGCAGTTTTGGACAGGGTCATGGCTACACCTTC
NA,TRBV28,NA,TRBJ1-4,CASSLGTAYNEKLFF,TGTGCCAGCAGTTTAGGTACAGCCTATAATGAAAAACTGTTTTTT
TRBD1,TRBV5-4,few,TRBJ2-1,CASSLGQGAYNEQFF,TGTGCCAGCAGCTTGGGACAGGGAGCCTACAATGAGCAGTTCTTC
NA,TRBV7-2,few,TRBJ2-1,CASSSDSTVRNEQFF,TGTGCCAGCAGCTCGGACTCGACAGTGAGGAATGAGCAGTTCTTC
NA,TRBV10-3,NA,TRBJ1-5,CAIRGEGTYQPQHF,TGTGCCATCAGGGGCGAGGGGACTTATCAGCCCCAGCATTTT
TRBD1,TRBV14,NA,TRBJ2-4,CASSPRTGTQEVAKNIQYF,TGTGCCAGCAGCCCAAGGACAGGGACCCAAGAGGTAGCCAAAAACATTCAGTACTTC
TRBD1,TRBV11-1,NA,TRBJ1-1,CASSVGTGATEAFF,TGTGCCAGCAGCGTCGGGACAGGCGCCACTGAAGCTTTCTTT
NA,TRBV11-2,NA,TRBJ1-1,CASSFDRNTEAFF,TGTGCCAGCAGCTTCGACAGAAACACTGAAGCTTTCTTT
TRBD1,TRBV18,NA,TRBJ2-5,CASSPLTGAAQETQYF,TGTGCCAGCTCACCGCTGACAGGGGCAGCCCAAGAGACCCAGTACTTC
NA,TRBV7-2,few,TRBJ1-6,CASSLQGAPSPLHF,TGTGCCAGCAGCTTACAAGGGGCCCCATCACCCCTCCACTTT
NA,TRBV2,NA,TRBJ1-2,CASRRPTGYGYTF,TGTGCCAGCAGACGACCCACGGGCTATGGCTACACCTTC